The 19 T cell receptor beta chains given below trace back to one sample, sequenced in a study of T cells in Graves' hyperthyroidism and ophthalmopathy. Amplification of TCR beta CDR3 regions was performed using RNA transcripts as template. The HTBI primer set served for first-round RT-PCR of the TCR CDR3. TCRdb independently ran MiXCR on the multiplex PCR reads; one entry per CDR3 protein. The profile shows approximately 600,000 distinct CDR3 sequences, 12% to 15% of them singletons. The material sequenced was blood. The receptors originated from a woman under 30 with Graves' ophthalmopathy.

This clonotype was observed many times. The V gene is TRBV2, the J gene TRBJ2-1; TRBD2 matches 7 bases. This CDR3 has 13 residues. The V segment lost 6 bases and the J segment 8 bases; nucleotides outside the gene matches: 7. Germline CDR1 reads SNHLY; CDR2 reads FYNNEI. In DNA, the CDR3 is TGTGCCAGCAGGGGACTAACCCCCCATGAGCAGTTCTTC. It specifies CASRGLTPHEQFF.

This clonotype has ten or more counts. This chain links TRBV6-2 or TRBV6-3 with TRBJ2-5, with D hard to call. Germline values: CDR1 MNHEY, CDR2 SVGEGT. The CDR3 spans 15 residues. V lost 5 bases to trimming and J lost 4 bases, with 17 bases between them. The CDR3 spells CASSPTLVAGETQYF. The CDR3 bases are TGTGCCAGCAGTCCTACACTTGTAGCCGGAGAGACCCAGTACTTC.

This clonotype was found many times. The chain employs TRBV7-2 and TRBJ1-1; 8 nucleotides line up with TRBD1. There are 14 residues in the CDR3. Trimming cost V 5 bases and J 1 base; bases outside gene matches: 3. Germline V gene data show CDR1 as SGHTA and CDR2 as FQGNSA. For the CDR3, the DNA is TGTGCCAGCAGCCCGACAGGGGAGAACACTGAAGCTTTCTTT. This sequence encodes CASSPTGENTEAFF. Complete variable domain (other parts from reference TRBV7-2 and TRBJ1-1): GAGVSQSPSNKVTEKGKDVELRCDPISGHTALYWYRQSLGQGLEFLIYFQGNSAPDKSGLPSDRFSAERTGGSVSTLTIQRTQQEDSAVYLCASSPTGENTEAFFGQGTRLTVV.

The CDR3 loop reads CAISSHDGQPQHF. CDR3 coding DNA: TGTGCCATATCGTCTCACGATGGACAGCCCCAGCATTTT. The J gene is TRBJ1-5, the V gene TRBV28; D uncertain. The germline gives CDR1 MDHEN, CDR2 SYDVKM. This CDR3 region has 13 residues. The V gene lost 10 bases and the J gene lost 7 bases, with 17 bases spanning the gap.

This clonotype was counted only a few times. This chain joins TRBV7-3 and TRBJ2-2; TRBD2 agrees at 8 bases. The CDR3 length is 16 residues. The germline gives CDR1 SGHTA, CDR2 FQGTGA. V was clipped by 4 bases and J by 2 bases; unmatched bases: 6. The CDR3 sequence is CASSYRGLGNTGELFF. The CDR3 DNA follows: TGTGCCAGCAGCTATAGGGGACTAGGAAACACCGGGGAGCTGTTTTTT.

The chain joins TRBV3-1 to TRBJ1-2; the match to TRBD1 covers 12 bases. CDR1 LGHDT and CDR2 YNNKEL come from the germline V gene (reference sequence). V trimming: 4 bases; J trimming: 4 bases; junction bases outside the gene matches: 10. CDR3 length: 17 residues. The CDR3 DNA follows: TGTGCCAGCAGCCCGGGCGGGACAGGGGGCAATATCTATGGCTACACCTTC. This codes for CASSPGGTGGNIYGYTF.

There are a few counts of this clonotype. V gene TRBV15 combines with J gene TRBJ1-2, with 12 bases that match TRBD1. CDR1 is LNHNV and CDR2 is YYDKDF in the germline V gene (reference sequence). Trimming at V came to 0 bases and at J to 4 bases, leaving 9 bases not matched to a gene. This CDR3 is 18 amino acids long. CDR3 nucleotide sequence: TGTGCCACCAGCAGAGACCAGGGACAGGGGGCGCGGATCTATGGCTACACCTTC. Protein sequence: CATSRDQGQGARIYGYTF.

This clonotype has a handful of counts. The chain carries TRBV4-1 and TRBJ1-5, with D possibly TRBD1 on 6 matching bases. Germline V gene lookup returns CDR1 MGHRA and CDR2 YSYEKL. The CDR3 is 14 residues long. V was pared by 5 bases and J by 7 bases, with 15 bases between. The CDR3 protein is CASSAGTTQQPQHF. The CDR3 DNA reads as TGCGCCAGCAGCGCCGGGACAACGCAACAGCCCCAGCATTTT.

The chain has TRBV20-1 and TRBJ1-5, with D possibly being TRBD1 (5 bases). V was shortened by 3 bases and J by 0 bases, with 9 bases between the two germline ends. Germline V gene sequence: CDR1 DFQATT, CDR2 SNEGSKA (reference sequence). The CDR3 is 14 amino acids. CDR3 region: CSASTGGSNQPQHF. CDR3 nucleotides: TGCAGTGCTAGTACGGGGGGTAGCAATCAGCCCCAGCATTTT.

The V call is TRBV19, the J call TRBJ1-1, with D maybe TRBD1 (5 bases). Trimming removed 5 bases from V and 3 bases from J, with 31 bases in between. The germline V gene encodes CDR1 LNHDA and CDR2 SQIVND (reference sequence). The CDR3 loop spans 20 amino acids. The CDR3 loop is CASSSSKRGGPHTNYTEAFF. CDR3 nucleotide sequence: TGTGCCAGTAGTTCCTCAAAGCGCGGGGGTCCACATACAAATTACACTGAAGCTTTCTTT.

This clonotype showed up many times. V usage is TRBV27 and J usage is TRBJ1-4, with no clear D. The V gene's germline CDR1 is MNHEY and CDR2 SMNVEV (reference sequence). Trimming took off 3 bases at V and 9 bases at J, with 14 bases between the two ends. The CDR3 extends over 14 amino acids. CDR3 region: CASSFRQNGKKLFF. The CDR3 nucleotides are TGTGCCAGCAGTTTCAGGCAAAATGGGAAAAAACTGTTTTTT.

This clonotype was seen ten or more times. The V call is TRBV2, the J call TRBJ1-4; D remains unclear. This CDR3 is built from 11 residues. With 7 bases removed from V and 5 bases from J, the gap between germline ends came to 5 bases. Germline CDR1 is SNHLY and CDR2 is FYNNEI. Here the CDR3 reads CASTFNEKLFF. The CDR3 coding sequence is TGTGCCAGCACCTTCAATGAAAAACTGTTTTTT.

This chain links TRBV5-1 with TRBJ1-1; no clear D gene. CDR3 size: 13 residues. Looked up from germline, CDR1 is SGHRS and CDR2 is YFSETQ. The ends were cut back, 0 bases at V and 6 bases at J, with 9 bases in the middle. The CDR3 spells CASSLAEGPEAFF. CDR3 in DNA: TGCGCCAGCAGCTTGGCCGAGGGCCCTGAAGCTTTCTTT.

This clonotype was seen a handful of times. The chain recombines TRBV19 with TRBJ2-7; tentatively, D is TRBD2 (7 bases). The germline V and J ends were trimmed by 10 bases and 4 bases, with 26 bases remaining between them. In germline, CDR1 is LNHDA, CDR2 SQIVND (reference sequence). The CDR3 is 16 residues long. The CDR3 loop reads CATSRGGWGRGYEQYF. The DNA of the CDR3 is TGTGCCACCTCCAGGGGTGGATGGGGGCGGGGGTACGAGCAGTACTTC.

This clonotype was detected only a few times. A much larger clone lies a single base off, so this may be a read error. As DNA, the CDR3 is TGTGCCAGCAGTTTACTCGGAGAAAACTCCGAGCAGTACTTC. Translation gives CASSLLGENSEQYF. V gene TRBV28 combines with J gene TRBJ2-7; D uncertain. V was clipped by 2 bases and J by 6 bases, with 14 bases between them. Per germline, CDR1 MDHEN and CDR2 SYDVKM. The CDR3 has 14 residues.

In its sample, this clonotype was seen a few times. This chain uses TRBV6-4 with TRBJ2-1; no reliable D call. Germline lookup yields CDR1 MRHNA and CDR2 SNTAGT. V dropped 2 bases and J dropped 2 bases, with 7 bases sitting between them. The CDR3 loop spans 14 amino acids. CDR3 residues: CASSDRATYNEQFF. The CDR3 DNA is TGTGCCAGCAGTGACCGGGCTACCTACAATGAGCAGTTCTTC.

The chain joins TRBV6-5 to TRBJ1-3; the D is unclear. This CDR3 has 17 amino acids. CDR1 is MNHEY and CDR2 is SVGAGI in the germline V gene. With 0 bases removed from V and 0 bases from J, the gap between germline ends came to 12 bases. The CDR3 region is CASSYSYDGFSGNTIYF. The CDR3 DNA sequence: TGTGCCAGCAGTTACTCTTACGACGGCTTCTCTGGAAACACCATATATTTT.

Remarks on this clonotype: This clone may be a read error of a much larger clone one base away. The rearrangement uses TRBV28 and TRBJ2-1; 9 bases agree with TRBD2. Trimming cost V 4 bases and J 4 bases; bases outside gene matches: 5. The CDR3 runs 15 residues. CDR1 and CDR2 (germline): MDHEN, SYDVKM. CDR3 DNA sequence: TGTGCCAGCAGTTACGGGACTAGCACTTACAATGAGCAGTTCTTC. Encoded protein: CASSYGTSTYNEQFF. Variable domain in full (rest from reference TRBV28 and TRBJ2-1): DVKVTQSSRYLVKRTGEKVFLECVQDMDHENMFWYRQDPGLGLRLIYFSYDVKMKEKGDIPEGYSVSREKKERFSLILESASTNQTSMYLCASSYGTSTYNEQFFGPGTRLTVL.

The table lists this clonotype with a few counts. The chain links TRBV7-8 to TRBJ1-2, with D unresolved. This CDR3 comprises 15 residues. Trimming removed 5 bases at V and 6 bases at J, with 19 bases between. Germline-derived CDR1 and CDR2 are SGHVS and FQNEAQ. The DNA of the CDR3 is TGTGCCAGCAGCCGAAGCCCTGGGTCACCGCATGGCTACACCTTC. This gives the protein CASSRSPGSPHGYTF. Combining the CDR3 with reference TRBV7-8 and TRBJ1-2 gives the whole variable domain GAGVSQSPRYKVAKRGQDVALRCDPISGHVSLFWYQQALGQGPEFLTYFQNEAQLDKSGLPSDRFFAERPEGSVSTLKIQRTQQEDSAVYLCASSRSPGSPHGYTFGSGTRLTVV.